This record covers a single T cell receptor beta chain. The data originate from a study of T cell changes during pregnancy in multiple sclerosis. V shed 6 bases and J shed 0 bases, with 24 bases lying between them. Germline-derived CDR1 and CDR2 are SNHLY and FYNNEI. The CDR3 is 19 residues long. Produced via immunoSEQ multiplex PCR; TCRdb's table is partial and in-frame only. The table lists tens of thousands of clones, about 90% of them singletons. This sequence originates from a female donor in good health, enrolled as a control in a pregnancy study. The chain joins TRBV2 to TRBJ2-1, with a weak D call TRBD2 (6 bases). Material: peripheral blood, obtained in the second trimester of pregnancy. CDR3 sequence reads: CASSPIGASEVSSYNEQFF. CDR3 DNA sequence: TGTGCCAGCAGCCCTATTGGGGCTAGCGAAGTTTCCTCCTACAATGAGCAGTTCTTC.